A selection of T cell receptor beta chains follows, all from one sample in a study of T cells in Graves' hyperthyroidism and ophthalmopathy. TCRdb re-analysed the multiplex PCR reads in MiXCR, keeping a single row per CDR3 protein. The repertoire includes 600,000 to 650,000 distinct CDR3 sequences, 20% of them detected once, and under 35% sits in the top ten. Sequencing was carried out using blood. All receptors come from a man in his thirties or forties with Graves' ophthalmopathy. The CDR3 runs from the conserved cysteine through the conserved F or W. Each record gives: CDR3 length, J gene, clone size, V gene, D gene, CDR3 DNA, CDR3 protein. D genes are given only for firm matches. Not every row has a clone size; where given, it reads once, few, many or a size class.

CDR3 length: 13; J gene: TRBJ2-3; clone size: few; V gene: TRBV11-2; D gene: -; CDR3 DNA: TGTGCCAGCAGCCCGGACTGGCTAGATACGCAGTATTTT; CDR3 protein: CASSPDWLDTQYF
CDR3 length: 14; J gene: TRBJ2-7; clone size: many; V gene: TRBV27; D gene: -; CDR3 DNA: TGTGCCAGCAGTTTATCGTCCAGGGCTTACGAGCAGTACTTC; CDR3 protein: CASSLSSRAYEQYF
CDR3 length: 15; J gene: TRBJ2-7; clone size: -; V gene: TRBV3-1; D gene: -; CDR3 DNA: TGTGCCAGCAGCCAAGGGGCGTTCAGCTACTACGAGCAGTACTTC; CDR3 protein: CASSQGAFSYYEQYF
CDR3 length: 15; J gene: TRBJ1-4; clone size: -; V gene: TRBV5-1; D gene: TRBD1; CDR3 DNA: TGCGCCAGCAGCAAGGGACAGGCAACTAATGAAAAACTGTTTTTT; CDR3 protein: CASSKGQATNEKLFF
CDR3 length: 12; J gene: TRBJ2-1; clone size: -; V gene: TRBV11-3; D gene: -; CDR3 DNA: TGTGCCAGCAGCTTAGATCGTCGCGAGCAGTTCTTC; CDR3 protein: CASSLDRREQFF
CDR3 length: 12; J gene: TRBJ2-1; clone size: few; V gene: TRBV7-9; D gene: -; CDR3 DNA: TGTGCCAGCAGCTCACCGGGAAAAGGGGAGTTCTTC; CDR3 protein: CASSSPGKGEFF
CDR3 length: 16; J gene: TRBJ1-2; clone size: -; V gene: TRBV9; D gene: -; CDR3 DNA: TGTGCCAGCAGCGTACCTCAGGATGGGGGCGCGGAGGGCTACACCTTC; CDR3 protein: CASSVPQDGGAEGYTF
CDR3 length: 16; J gene: TRBJ2-1; clone size: few; V gene: TRBV18; D gene: TRBD1; CDR3 DNA: TGTGCCAGCTCCCCCGACGGGACAGAGAATTACAATGAGCAGTTCTTC; CDR3 protein: CASSPDGTENYNEQFF
CDR3 length: 14; J gene: TRBJ2-7; clone size: -; V gene: TRBV28; D gene: TRBD1; CDR3 DNA: TGTGCCAGCAGTACAGGGGACGTCTCCTACGAGCAGTACTTC; CDR3 protein: CASSTGDVSYEQYF
CDR3 length: 13; J gene: TRBJ2-1; clone size: few; V gene: TRBV7-9; D gene: -; CDR3 DNA: TGTGCCAGCAGCTTCCCCTGGGACAATGAGCAGTTCTTC; CDR3 protein: CASSFPWDNEQFF
CDR3 length: 14; J gene: TRBJ2-5; clone size: few; V gene: TRBV18; D gene: -; CDR3 DNA: TGTGCCAGCTCTCTTCCAGGGGCCAGGTGGACCCAGTACTTC; CDR3 protein: CASSLPGARWTQYF
CDR3 length: 15; J gene: TRBJ2-5; clone size: -; V gene: TRBV7-3; D gene: -; CDR3 DNA: TGTGCCAGCAGCTTAATAGGGGGGCTGGGAGAGACCCAGTACTTC; CDR3 protein: CASSLIGGLGETQYF
CDR3 length: 14; J gene: TRBJ2-1; clone size: -; V gene: TRBV5-4; D gene: TRBD2; CDR3 DNA: TGTGCCAGCAGCTTGACTAGCGAATACAATGAGCAGTTCTTC; CDR3 protein: CASSLTSEYNEQFF
CDR3 length: 18; J gene: TRBJ2-2; clone size: -; V gene: TRBV7-8; D gene: -; CDR3 DNA: TGTGCCAGCAGCTTAGAGATCGATATCGTGGGCTTTGGGGGGGAGCTGTTTTTT; CDR3 protein: CASSLEIDIVGFGGELFF
CDR3 length: 13; J gene: TRBJ2-7; clone size: few; V gene: TRBV11-2; D gene: -; CDR3 DNA: TGTGCCAGCAGGTTTCGGTCCGGCTACGAGCAGTACTTC; CDR3 protein: CASRFRSGYEQYF
CDR3 length: 17; J gene: TRBJ2-5; clone size: -; V gene: TRBV14; D gene: TRBD2; CDR3 DNA: TGTGCCAGCAGCCAAGGAGGTGTGGCTAGCGGCCTTGGGACCCAGTACTTC; CDR3 protein: CASSQGGVASGLGTQYF
CDR3 length: 13; J gene: TRBJ2-7; clone size: many; V gene: TRBV4-1; D gene: -; CDR3 DNA: TGCGCCAGCAGCCAACAGGGTTCCTACGAGCAGTACTTC; CDR3 protein: CASSQQGSYEQYF
CDR3 length: 16; J gene: TRBJ2-3; clone size: few; V gene: TRBV7-8; D gene: TRBD2; CDR3 DNA: TGTGCCAGCAGCTCCCCCCCTAGCGGGAATAGGGGTACGCAGTATTTT; CDR3 protein: CASSSPPSGNRGTQYF
CDR3 length: 15; J gene: TRBJ2-3; clone size: few; V gene: TRBV3-1; D gene: -; CDR3 DNA: TGTGCCAGCAGCCAAGGGCCCAGTTACACAGATACGCAGTATTTT; CDR3 protein: CASSQGPSYTDTQYF
CDR3 length: 15; J gene: TRBJ1-4; clone size: once; V gene: TRBV5-6; D gene: -; CDR3 DNA: TGTGCCAGCAGCCCGGAGGGACTTCTTAATGAAAAACTGTTTTTT; CDR3 protein: CASSPEGLLNEKLFF
CDR3 length: 14; J gene: TRBJ2-5; clone size: -; V gene: TRBV27; D gene: -; CDR3 DNA: TGTGCCAGCAGTTCCCCCTCCTCTAAAGAGACCCAGTACTTC; CDR3 protein: CASSSPSSKETQYF
CDR3 length: 14; J gene: TRBJ2-3; clone size: -; V gene: TRBV11-2; D gene: -; CDR3 DNA: TGTGCCAGCAGCCAAGGAAGGGGCACAGATACGCAGTATTTT; CDR3 protein: CASSQGRGTDTQYF